These 13 T cell receptor beta chains were all obtained from the same sample, sequenced in a study of cytomegalovirus exposure and HLA in healthy donors. The primer mix had 60 Vbeta and 13 Jbeta primers. Method: immunoSEQ multiplex PCR; TCRdb's copy keeps in-frame clones and lacks some. This sample carries approximately 190,000 clones, roughly 80% of them seen once, and the ten largest clones take approximately 6%. The sequencing sample was made of PBMCs. These TCRs come from a middle-aged man in good health and CMV-seropositive.

The V gene is TRBV6-4, the J gene TRBJ1-1, with TRBD1 as a possible D gene (5 bases). Looked up from germline, CDR1 is MRHNA and CDR2 is SNTAGT. The CDR3 contains 14 residues. V was cut by 7 bases and J by 6 bases, with 18 bases left in between. Written as DNA, the CDR3 is TGTGCCAGCAAACAGGAAGGGCGGTACCCTGAAGCTTTCTTT. This sequence encodes CASKQEGRYPEAFF.

The chain is built from TRBV6-1 and TRBJ2-7, with no clear D. The CDR3 totals 12 residues. The V and J ends lost 2 bases and 7 bases respectively, with 9 bases between them. Germline values: CDR1 MNHNS, CDR2 SASEGT. In nucleotides, the CDR3 is TGTGCCAGCAGTGAAATAGTGGAGGAGCAGTACTTC. Its translation is CASSEIVEEQYF.

J is TRBJ1-5 and V is TRBV10-3; possible D gene TRBD1, 6 bases. V shed 2 bases and J shed 1 base, with 9 bases lying between them. The V gene's germline CDR1 is ENHRY and CDR2 SYGVKD. The CDR3 totals 15 residues. The CDR3, as DNA: TGTGCCATCAGTGAGACAGGGCGGAGCAATCAGCCCCAGCATTTT. This encodes CAISETGRSNQPQHF.

The chain couples TRBV6-1 to TRBJ2-5, with D possibly matching TRBD2 (6 bases). CDR1 is MNHNS, CDR2 SASEGT, per germline. V was cut by 0 bases and J by 5 bases, with 10 bases left in between. The CDR3 sequence is 14 residues long. This CDR3 is CASSEAAGSETQYF. The CDR3 DNA follows: TGTGCCAGCAGTGAAGCGGCGGGGTCGGAGACCCAGTACTTC.

The gene calls are TRBV7-3 and TRBJ2-3; D call uncertain. Trimming cost V 5 bases and J 9 bases, with 15 bases left between them. Germline assignment: CDR1 SGHTA and CDR2 FQGTGA. This CDR3 region has 13 residues. CDR3 sequence reads: CASSPYEAGTQYF. The CDR3 DNA sequence: TGTGCCAGCAGCCCCTATGAGGCTGGCACGCAGTATTTT.

This rearrangement joins TRBV11-2 to TRBJ2-2; D call uncertain. Between the trimmed V and J ends, which lost 1 base and 6 bases, there was a span of 9 bases. In germline, CDR1 is SGHAT, CDR2 FQNNGV. The CDR3 runs 14 residues. The CDR3 coding sequence is TGTGCCAGCAGCTTAGGCTTGACATCCGGGGAGCTGTTTTTT. Protein sequence: CASSLGLTSGELFF. Complete variable domain (other parts from reference TRBV11-2 and TRBJ2-2): EAGVAQSPRYKIIEKRQSVAFWCNPISGHATLYWYQQILGQGPKLLIQFQNNGVVDDSQLPKDRFSAERLKGVDSTLKIQPAKLEDSAVYLCASSLGLTSGELFFGEGSRLTVL.

The rearrangement uses TRBV20-1 and TRBJ2-5; no clear D. From germline, CDR1 is DFQATT and CDR2 SNEGSKA (reference sequence). V was pared by 5 bases and J by 5 bases, with 6 bases between. The CDR3 totals 10 residues. In DNA, the CDR3 is TGCAGTGCTGCGAGCGAGACCCAGTACTTC. Its protein is CSAASETQYF.

This clone was counted only a few times. The chain combines TRBV25-1 with TRBJ2-2; possibly TRBD1 for D (6 bases). CDR1 MGHDK and CDR2 SYGVNS come from the germline V gene. The germline V and J ends were trimmed by 3 bases and 4 bases, with 9 bases remaining between them. The CDR3 sequence is 14 residues long. CDR3 DNA: TGTGCCAGCAGTGAGAACAGGGCCACCGGGGAGCTGTTTTTT. Protein sequence: CASSENRATGELFF.

The chain couples TRBV18 to TRBJ2-1; 8 bases are shared with TRBD2. Germline V gene data show CDR1 as KGHSH and CDR2 as LQKENI. The CDR3 totals 16 residues. With V trimmed by 3 bases and J by 10 bases, 14 bases remained unmatched. The CDR3 spells CASSPVSGGQYREQFF. Written as DNA, the CDR3 is TGTGCCAGCTCACCTGTCAGCGGGGGCCAGTACAGGGAGCAGTTCTTC.

The genes are TRBV6-5 and TRBJ2-7; a weak D match, TRBD2 (5 bases). Deletions cut 6 bases from V and 6 bases from J, with 15 bases between. CDR1 MNHEY and CDR2 SVGAGI come from the germline V gene. The CDR3 has 13 amino acids. Here the CDR3 DNA reads TGTGCCAGCAGCGAGGGAAGGGTGAGCGAGCAGTACTTC. It translates to CASSEGRVSEQYF.

The chain uses TRBV9 and TRBJ1-3; D gene uncertain. The V and J ends lost 2 bases and 4 bases respectively, with 7 bases between them. CDR1 SGDLS and CDR2 YYNGEE come from the germline V gene. This CDR3 has 13 amino acids. The DNA of the CDR3 is TGTGCCAGCAGCGTTCCAGGCGGAAACACCATATATTTT. Translation: CASSVPGGNTIYF. The entire variable domain, with the rest obtained from reference TRBV9 and TRBJ1-3, is as follows: DSGVTQTPKHLITATGQRVTLRCSPRSGDLSVYWYQQSLDQGLQFLIQYYNGEERAKGNILERFSAQQFPDLHSELNLSSLELGDSALYFCASSVPGGNTIYFGEGSWLTVV.

The chain joins TRBV4-2 to TRBJ1-6; weak D call: TRBD1 (5 bases). Trimming pared 0 bases from V and 7 bases from J, leaving 10 bases between. Germline CDR1 reads LGHNA; CDR2 reads YNFKEQ. The CDR3 loop spans 15 amino acids. The CDR3 reads CASSQEGAANSPLHF. DNA of the CDR3: TGTGCCAGCAGCCAAGAAGGGGCGGCGAATTCACCCCTCCACTTT.

The J gene is TRBJ1-5, the V gene TRBV9; D unresolved. Trimming removed 0 bases from V and 2 bases from J, with 9 bases in between. The CDR3 covers 15 residues. CDR1 is SGDLS and CDR2 is YYNGEE in the germline V gene. The chain's CDR3 is CASSVGASGNQPQHF. The CDR3 bases are TGTGCCAGCAGCGTAGGGGCTAGCGGCAATCAGCCCCAGCATTTT.